The next 20 T cell receptor beta chains were all read from a single sample in a study of blood T cell repertoires in COVID-19. Assay used: immunoSEQ multiplex PCR; TCRdb lists only in-frame clones, some missing. Of hundreds of thousands of clones listed, 82% were seen once; the top ten hold about 3.7%. Sequenced input: PBMCs or T cells enriched from blood (not recorded which). All receptors come from a woman aged 55-69 years who had recovered from COVID-19.

The genes are TRBV5-1 and TRBJ2-7; 12 bases agree with TRBD1. V lost 1 base, J lost 7 bases, and 9 bases stayed unmatched. CDR1 and CDR2 (germline): SGHRS, YFSETQ. This CDR3 is 16 amino acids long. The CDR3 here is CASSLSRDRGLVEQYF. The CDR3 DNA follows: TGCGCCAGCAGCTTGAGCCGGGACAGGGGGCTTGTTGAGCAGTACTTC. Filled out from reference TRBV5-1 and TRBJ2-7, the complete variable domain reads KAGVTQTPRYLIKTRGQQVTLSCSPISGHRSVSWYQQTPGQGLQFLFEYFSETQRNKGNFPGRFSGRQFSNSRSEMNVSTLELGDSALYLCASSLSRDRGLVEQYFGPGTRLTVT.

This clone was observed a handful of times. The chain combines TRBV7-9 with TRBJ1-5; 12 bases are a match to TRBD1. CDR3 size: 17 residues. Germline V gives CDR1 SEHNR, CDR2 FQNEAQ (reference sequence). The junction had 11 bases not matched to a gene; V was cut back by 4 bases and J by 7 bases. The CDR3 DNA is TGTGCCAGCAGCTACGAGGAGGGACAGGGGGCCTGGCAGCCCCAGCATTTT. Amino acids: CASSYEEGQGAWQPQHF.

The chain links TRBV5-5 to TRBJ2-2; maybe TRBD1 (5 bases). The germline V and J ends were trimmed by 4 bases and 4 bases, with 14 bases remaining between them. This CDR3 region has 15 residues. Germline loops: CDR1 SGHKS, CDR2 YYEKEE (reference sequence). The CDR3 nucleotides are TGTGCCAGCAGCCTAGAGGTAGGGGTCACCGGGGAGCTGTTTTTT. It translates to CASSLEVGVTGELFF.

This clone was seen a few times. This chain connects TRBV18 to TRBJ1-1, with TRBD1 identical over 9 bases. Germline loops: CDR1 KGHSH, CDR2 LQKENI. With V trimmed by 1 base and J by 4 bases, 7 bases remained unmatched. The CDR3 runs 16 residues. CDR3 residues: CASSPLEGTGLTEAFF. DNA of the CDR3: TGTGCCAGCTCACCACTGGAGGGGACAGGGCTCACTGAAGCTTTCTTT.

The V and J genes are TRBV4-1 and TRBJ1-1; possibly TRBD1 for D (5 bases). The CDR3 runs 16 residues. V shed 1 base and J shed 3 bases, with 15 bases lying between them. Germline CDR1 is MGHRA and CDR2 is YSYEKL. Here the CDR3 DNA reads TGCGCCAGCAGCCAAGCCAACAGGCCCACGGACACTGAAGCTTTCTTT. It translates to CASSQANRPTDTEAFF.

V gene TRBV5-5 combines with J gene TRBJ2-2, with 7 positions matching TRBD1. The germline gives CDR1 SGHKS, CDR2 YYEKEE (reference sequence). V lost 4 bases to trimming and J lost 4 bases; unmatched junction nucleotides: 7. The CDR3 loop spans 15 amino acids. The CDR3 sequence is CASSDTGTVTGELFF. The DNA of the CDR3 is TGTGCCAGCAGCGATACCGGGACAGTCACCGGGGAGCTGTTTTTT.

The sample holds a few counts of this clone. The chain combines TRBV18 with TRBJ1-5; a weak D match, TRBD1 (5 bases). The CDR3 consists of 14 residues. Germline-derived CDR1 and CDR2 are KGHSH and LQKENI. Trimming cost V 3 bases and J 5 bases, with 11 bases left between them. The CDR3 loop is CASSPWGDYQPQHF. The CDR3 DNA sequence: TGTGCCAGCTCACCTTGGGGGGATTATCAGCCCCAGCATTTT.

The CDR3 reads CASSPDRFANEKLFF. CDR3 DNA: TGTGCCAGTAGTCCAGACAGGTTTGCTAATGAAAAACTGTTTTTT. J is TRBJ1-4 and V is TRBV19; D is possibly TRBD1 (6 bases). The germline V gene encodes CDR1 LNHDA and CDR2 SQIVND (reference sequence). The CDR3 runs 15 residues. The V gene lost 5 bases and the J gene lost 3 bases, with 13 bases spanning the gap.

The gene calls are TRBV3-1 (or the pseudogene TRBV3-2) and TRBJ2-3; no definite D call. This CDR3 is 15 amino acids long. Deletions cut 4 bases from V and 2 bases from J, with 13 bases between. The V gene's germline CDR1 is LGHDT and CDR2 YNNKEL (reference sequence). The CDR3 DNA sequence: TGTGCCAGCAGCCCCGGAGCTTCGTACACAGATACGCAGTATTTT. Translated: CASSPGASYTDTQYF.

The CDR3 loop is CASSYSYGGYNEQFF. For the CDR3, the DNA is TGTGCCAGCAGTTACTCCTACGGGGGCTACAATGAGCAGTTCTTC. This chain uses TRBV6-5 with TRBJ2-1; D possibly corresponds to TRBD2 (6 bases). Trimming shortened V by 0 bases and J by 3 bases, and 9 bases separated the two germline ends. The CDR3 is 15 amino acids. Germline V gives CDR1 MNHEY, CDR2 SVGAGI.

The J gene is TRBJ2-2, the V gene TRBV20-1; 11 bases are shared with TRBD2. The germline gives CDR1 DFQATT, CDR2 SNEGSKA (reference sequence). With V trimmed by 3 bases and J by 7 bases, 7 bases remained unmatched. This CDR3 spans 15 amino acids. In DNA, the CDR3 is TGCAGTGCTAGTAGCGGGAGGGGTGTGGGCGGGGAGCTGTTTTTT. It is translated as CSASSGRGVGGELFF.

The chain joins TRBV15 to TRBJ1-2, with D possibly TRBD1 on 5 matching bases. V was clipped by 1 base and J by 2 bases, with 8 bases between them. Germline CDR1 reads LNHNV; CDR2 reads YYDKDF (reference sequence). This CDR3 spans 14 amino acids. The CDR3 region is CATSRARQNYGYTF. The DNA of the CDR3 is TGTGCCACCAGCAGAGCCCGACAGAACTATGGCTACACCTTC. Full variable domain (outside the CDR3, taken from reference TRBV15 and TRBJ1-2): DAMVIQNPRYQVTQFGKPVTLSCSQTLNHNVMYWYQQKSSQAPKLLFHYYDKDFNNEADTPDNFQSRRPNTSFCFLDIRSPGLGDTAMYLCATSRARQNYGYTFGSGTRLTVV.

This sequence joins TRBV7-2 and TRBJ1-1; D is unclear. V dropped 4 bases and J dropped 4 bases, with 13 bases sitting between them. Per the germline V gene, CDR1 is SGHTA and CDR2 is FQGNSA. This CDR3 has 14 amino acids. CDR3 loop: CASSSAGGSTEAFF. The CDR3 nucleotides read TGTGCCAGCAGCTCGGCCGGAGGGAGCACTGAAGCTTTCTTT.

The rearrangement uses TRBV6-5 and TRBJ2-3, with a possible D match to TRBD1 (6 bases). Germline-derived CDR1 and CDR2 are MNHEY and SVGAGI. V was pared by 5 bases and J by 6 bases, with 18 bases between. CDR3 size: 15 residues. In nucleotides, the CDR3 is TGTGCCAGCAGTAGGGACATGGGGGCTGGGGATACGCAGTATTTT. Translation gives CASSRDMGAGDTQYF.

This chain joins TRBV6-6 and TRBJ1-3, with 10 bases matching TRBD1. Germline V gene lookup returns CDR1 MNHNY and CDR2 SVGAGI (reference sequence). The length of the CDR3 is 17 residues. V was clipped by 5 bases and J by 3 bases; unmatched bases: 10. CDR3 residues: CASSPLSGQGVGNTIYF. The CDR3 nucleotides read TGTGCCAGCAGTCCCCTGAGCGGACAGGGGGTTGGAAACACCATATATTTT.

Only one count was recorded for this clone. The chain combines TRBV6-2 or TRBV6-3 with TRBJ2-7; 8 nucleotides line up with TRBD1. Unmatched junction bases numbered 4, after V lost 4 bases and J lost 2 bases. The CDR3 consists of 14 residues. The germline V gene encodes CDR1 MNHEY and CDR2 SVGEGT. The CDR3 protein is CASSSGQGPYEQYF. In nucleotides, the CDR3 is TGTGCCAGCAGTTCTGGACAGGGACCCTACGAGCAGTACTTC.

Only one count was recorded for this clone. V gene TRBV25-1 combines with J gene TRBJ2-3; 12 bases match TRBD2. V shed 10 bases and J 5 bases; nucleotides not matched to a gene: 10. The CDR3 covers 15 residues. Per the germline V gene, CDR1 is MGHDK and CDR2 is SYGVNS. CDR3 loop: CATATSGSLGDTQYF. In DNA form, the CDR3 reads TGTGCCACCGCGACTAGCGGGAGTTTGGGAGATACGCAGTATTTT.

DNA of the CDR3: TGTGCCAGCAGCTTAGGTGGCGGGGGGTCGAGCTCCTACAATGAGCAGTTCTTC. Translated: CASSLGGGGSSSYNEQFF. The J gene is TRBJ2-1, the V gene TRBV11-3; 8 positions agree with TRBD2. Trimming at V came to 1 base and at J to 0 bases, leaving 8 bases not matched to a gene. CDR3 length: 18 residues. Germline-derived CDR1 and CDR2 are SGHNT and YENEEA.

This clone came up a few times. This chain links TRBV3-1 (or the pseudogene TRBV3-2) with TRBJ1-2; 8 positions match TRBD1. Germline V lookup: CDR1 LGHDT, CDR2 YNNKEL (reference sequence). The CDR3 sequence is 14 residues long. Trimming cost V 0 bases and J 6 bases; bases outside gene matches: 3. The CDR3 bases are TGTGCCAGCAGCCAAGAGGGCAGGGGGCATGGCTACACCTTC. This translates into CASSQEGRGHGYTF.

This clone has just one count. The rearrangement joins TRBV30 to TRBJ2-2, with 12 nucleotides matching TRBD2. CDR3 length equals 20 residues. Germline V gene lookup returns CDR1 GTSNPN and CDR2 SVGIG (reference sequence). The trim removed 6 bases at V and 0 bases at J, leaving 17 bases unmatched. The CDR3 spells CACLPGLAGKRETNTGELFF. Written as DNA, the CDR3 is TGTGCCTGCCTCCCCGGACTAGCGGGAAAACGGGAGACGAACACCGGGGAGCTGTTTTTT.